The rows below give T cell receptor beta chains drawn from one sample of a study of blood T cell repertoires in COVID-19. Profiled with immunoSEQ multiplex PCR; TCRdb holds only in-frame clones, not every one. Among almost 200,000 clones, more than 80% were seen once, and the ten largest hold about 8.8%. The sequenced material came from PBMCs or T cells enriched from blood (not recorded which). All receptors derive from a woman aged 18-35 years who had recovered from COVID-19. CDR3s include the opening cysteine and the closing phenylalanine or tryptophan. A D gene is named only where the DNA matches it firmly. Part of the rows lack a size; the others show once, few, many or a class for expanded clones.

>TRBJ1-3|.|TRBV10-3|.
TGTGCCATCAGTGCACGGGACTCTGGAAACACCATATATTTT
CAISARDSGNTIYF
>TRBJ2-7|.|TRBV5-6|.
TGTGCCAGCAGCTTGTTCGGGGTCGAGCAGTACTTC
CASSLFGVEQYF
>TRBJ2-3|.|TRBV10-3|TRBD2
TGTGCCATCAGCCTGGGACTAGCGGGGGGGCCGGGGAGAACAGATACGCAGTATTTT
CAISLGLAGGPGRTDTQYF
>TRBJ2-1|.|TRBV10-1|.
TGCGCCAGCAGTGAGGGGGTTGGCGGGGAAGCGCACAATGAGCAGTTCTTC
CASSEGVGGEAHNEQFF
>TRBJ2-5|.|TRBV12-3/TRBV12-4|.
TGTGCCAGCAGTTGGAGCAGGGCCGAGACCCAGTACTTC
CASSWSRAETQYF
>TRBJ1-2|.|TRBV12-5|.
TGTGCTAGTGCCCTGACACCTCACAATCAGAACTATGGCTACACCTTC
CASALTPHNQNYGYTF
>TRBJ1-2|once|TRBV15|TRBD1
TGTGCCACCAAACCGGGACAGACCAGGACGGGCTACACCTTC
CATKPGQTRTGYTF
>TRBJ2-3|.|TRBV19|TRBD1
TGTGCCAGTAGTACGGACAGGGGAGTCACAGATACGCAGTATTTT
CASSTDRGVTDTQYF
>TRBJ1-2|.|TRBV15|TRBD1
TGTGCCACCAGAAATACTCAGGGGGCGTTAGATTATGGCTACACCTTC
CATRNTQGALDYGYTF
>TRBJ1-2|.|TRBV27|TRBD1
TGTGCCAGCAGTTTTACAGGGGCAAGCTATGGCTACACCTTC
CASSFTGASYGYTF
>TRBJ2-1|once|TRBV30|.
TGTGCCTGGAGTGTTGGTGGGCCTGAGCAGTTCTTC
CAWSVGGPEQFF
>TRBJ2-5|.|TRBV5-4|TRBD1
TGTGCCAGCAGCACCGGACAGGGGGCATACGAGACCCAGTACTTC
CASSTGQGAYETQYF
>TRBJ2-7|.|TRBV11-2|TRBD2
TGTGCCAGCAGCTCCCCCGGGGGGGAGAGAGGCTACGAGCAGTACTTC
CASSSPGGERGYEQYF
>TRBJ2-7|.|TRBV14|TRBD1
TGTGCCAGCAGCCTACCGGGACAGGGGCACTACGAGCAGTACTTC
CASSLPGQGHYEQYF
>TRBJ1-6|.|TRBV25-1|.
TGTGCCAGCAGTGAGCCAAAGTCAGGTCGGGACCTCCACTTT
CASSEPKSGRDLHF